Listed below are T cell receptor beta chains from one sample, sequenced in a study of shared clonotypes between healthy human individuals. Clones were read by immunoSEQ multiplex PCR, and TCRdb kept only the in-frame ones, dropping some. The sample shows 980,000 or so clones, 60% to 85% of them seen only once. Material for sequencing was memory CD4+ T cells sorted from blood. The receptor set was obtained from a man younger than 35 in good health. Each CDR3 is given with its conserved first and last residue. Size values are once, few and many counts, or a class for expanded clones, and some rows have none.

v_gene: TRBV27
abundance: .
j_gene: TRBJ2-5
CDR3aa: CASSLLGQPQETQYF

v_gene: TRBV19
abundance: .
j_gene: TRBJ2-3
CDR3aa: CASSIEGTDTQYF

v_gene: TRBV15
abundance: .
j_gene: TRBJ2-1
CDR3aa: CATSRDRWGNEQFF

v_gene: TRBV19
abundance: .
j_gene: TRBJ2-5
CDR3aa: CASSIGRQETQYF

v_gene: TRBV5-1
abundance: .
j_gene: TRBJ2-5
CDR3aa: CASSLQGGSQETQYF

v_gene: TRBV11-3
abundance: .
j_gene: TRBJ1-1
CDR3aa: CASSLAVNTEAFF

v_gene: TRBV6-1
abundance: .
j_gene: TRBJ2-7
CDR3aa: CATKDRAYEQYF

v_gene: TRBV7-9
abundance: .
j_gene: TRBJ2-3
CDR3aa: CASSLRNTDTQYF

v_gene: TRBV6-1
abundance: .
j_gene: TRBJ2-7
CDR3aa: CASRLTYEQYF

v_gene: TRBV2
abundance: .
j_gene: TRBJ2-3
CDR3aa: CASNSSPRLAGTDTQYF

v_gene: TRBV5-4
abundance: .
j_gene: TRBJ1-4
CDR3aa: CASSLDGTGALNEKLFF

v_gene: TRBV14
abundance: .
j_gene: TRBJ2-1
CDR3aa: CASSHSGGAMGTYNEQFF

v_gene: TRBV5-1
abundance: .
j_gene: TRBJ1-6
CDR3aa: CASSPGQGESFRSNSPLHF

v_gene: TRBV2
abundance: .
j_gene: TRBJ2-7
CDR3aa: CASSESTGPVDEQYF

v_gene: TRBV30
abundance: .
j_gene: TRBJ1-5
CDR3aa: CAWSSGTTNQPQHF

v_gene: TRBV5-1
abundance: .
j_gene: TRBJ2-5
CDR3aa: CASSLGTARETQYF

v_gene: TRBV5-1
abundance: .
j_gene: TRBJ1-6
CDR3aa: CASSPGQGNNSPLHF

v_gene: TRBV11-2
abundance: .
j_gene: TRBJ1-1
CDR3aa: CASSKSNQPNTEAFF

v_gene: TRBV2
abundance: .
j_gene: TRBJ2-5
CDR3aa: CASSDWETQYF

v_gene: TRBV6-5
abundance: few
j_gene: TRBJ1-1
CDR3aa: CASTPPGASAEAFF

v_gene: TRBV6-1
abundance: .
j_gene: TRBJ1-6
CDR3aa: CASTDRGNSPLHF

v_gene: TRBV7-2
abundance: once
j_gene: TRBJ1-2
CDR3aa: CASSLDGVGGYTF

v_gene: TRBV7-6
abundance: .
j_gene: TRBJ2-5
CDR3aa: CASARLASETQYF

v_gene: TRBV6-1
abundance: .
j_gene: TRBJ1-2
CDR3aa: CASTGSTYGYTF

v_gene: TRBV19
abundance: few
j_gene: TRBJ2-6
CDR3aa: CASSIMSGANVLTF

v_gene: TRBV9
abundance: .
j_gene: TRBJ1-5
CDR3aa: CASSVEGQGGQPQHF

v_gene: TRBV6-5
abundance: .
j_gene: TRBJ2-2
CDR3aa: CASSYDRATGELFF

v_gene: TRBV30
abundance: .
j_gene: TRBJ1-2
CDR3aa: CAWPDGYTF

v_gene: TRBV5-1
abundance: .
j_gene: TRBJ1-2
CDR3aa: CASSPGDREVGGYTF

v_gene: TRBV14
abundance: few
j_gene: TRBJ1-6
CDR3aa: CASSLAVGFNSPLHF

v_gene: TRBV29-1
abundance: .
j_gene: TRBJ2-7
CDR3aa: CSVKYQGSWEQYF

v_gene: TRBV6-1
abundance: .
j_gene: TRBJ1-2
CDR3aa: CASSELGGYTF

v_gene: TRBV6-5
abundance: once
j_gene: TRBJ2-5
CDR3aa: CASSHGGKAGTQYF

v_gene: TRBV23-1
abundance: .
j_gene: TRBJ2-7
CDR3aa: CASSQSIALQGGSYEQYF

v_gene: TRBV5-4
abundance: .
j_gene: TRBJ2-1
CDR3aa: CASSLDGTSGINEQFF

v_gene: TRBV2
abundance: .
j_gene: TRBJ2-7
CDR3aa: CASSESQIPIYEQYF

v_gene: TRBV27
abundance: .
j_gene: TRBJ2-1
CDR3aa: CASSLSLAGAASEQFF